Each of the 21 T cell receptor beta chains below was sequenced from the same sample in a study of blood T cell repertoires in COVID-19. Here immunoSEQ multiplex PCR was the method, and the copy in TCRdb shows in-frame clones only, minus some. The sample has approximately 110,000 clones, about three quarters seen once. The sequencing input was peripheral blood. These receptors were collected from a woman between 65 and 79 years old with acute or convalescent COVID-19.

The rearrangement uses TRBV11-3 and TRBJ2-7; tentative D call: TRBD2 (6 bases). Per germline, CDR1 SGHNT and CDR2 YENEEA. The CDR3 spans 13 residues. V was trimmed by 4 bases and J by 3 bases, leaving 10 bases between them. CDR3 in DNA: TGTGCCAGCAGCTCGGGCGGGGTCTACGAGCAGTACTTC. Translated: CASSSGGVYEQYF. The full variable domain, with the rest looked up from reference TRBV11-3 and TRBJ2-7, is EAGVVQSPRYKIIEKKQPVAFWCNPISGHNTLYWYLQNLGQGPELLIRYENEEAVDDSQLPKDRFSAERLKGVDSTLKIQPAELGDSAVYLCASSSGGVYEQYFGPGTRLTVT.

The rearrangement links TRBV6-6 to TRBJ2-2; no firm D call. Trimming cost V 1 base and J 8 bases, with 11 bases left between them. The CDR3 has 14 residues. The germline V gene has CDR1 MNHNY and CDR2 SVGAGI (reference sequence). DNA for the CDR3: TGTGCCAGCAGTTACTTAACAGTAGGTGGGGAGCTGTTTTTT. It codes for CASSYLTVGGELFF.

The gene calls are TRBV3-1 (or the pseudogene TRBV3-2) and TRBJ1-3, with D perhaps matching TRBD1 (6 bases). The germline V gene encodes CDR1 LGHDT and CDR2 YNNKEL (reference sequence). The length of the CDR3 is 14 residues. V was shortened by 4 bases and J by 2 bases, with 9 bases between the two germline ends. For the CDR3, the DNA is TGTGCCAGCAGCCTTAGGACAGCTGGAAACACCATATATTTT. It translates to CASSLRTAGNTIYF.

V and J are TRBV29-1 and TRBJ2-3, with 14 bases matching TRBD2. The V gene end was trimmed by 6 bases and the J gene end by 4 bases; junction bases not matched to a gene: 6. Germline lookup yields CDR1 SQVTM and CDR2 ANQGSEA. The CDR3 is made up of 15 amino acids. CDR3 loop: CSVPPGLAGADTQYF. The DNA of the CDR3 is TGCAGCGTCCCACCGGGACTAGCGGGGGCAGATACGCAGTATTTT.

The V gene is TRBV12-3 or TRBV12-4, the J gene TRBJ1-2; unclear D gene. Between the trimmed V and J ends, which lost 2 bases and 5 bases, there was a span of 6 bases. This CDR3 comprises 12 residues. CDR3: CASSLTEYGYTF. Here the CDR3 DNA reads TGTGCCAGCAGTTTAACAGAGTATGGCTACACCTTC.

This chain connects TRBV27 to TRBJ1-1; D is possibly TRBD1 (6 bases). The V and J ends lost 4 bases and 0 bases respectively, with 9 bases between them. CDR1 is MNHEY, CDR2 SMNVEV, per germline (reference sequence). This CDR3 spans 14 amino acids. The CDR3 region has the DNA TGTGCCAGCAGTTATGGGGGCTTGAACACTGAAGCTTTCTTT. Protein sequence: CASSYGGLNTEAFF.

This chain connects TRBV3-1 (or the pseudogene TRBV3-2) to TRBJ1-1; 9 nucleotides match TRBD1. V lost 2 bases and J lost 6; bases outside the gene matches: 7. This CDR3 comprises 15 residues. In germline, CDR1 is LGHDT, CDR2 YNNKEL (reference sequence). The CDR3 DNA is TGTGCCAGCAGCCAAAATACAGGGGGCCGCGCTGAAGCTTTCTTT. Residues: CASSQNTGGRAEAFF.

This clone has more than one count but fewer than ten. The chain links TRBV24-1 to TRBJ1-4; TRBD1 might be the D (5 bases). CDR1 and CDR2 (germline): KGHDR, SFDVKD. There are 20 residues in the CDR3. V lost 1 base to trimming and J lost 10 bases, with 30 bases between them. The CDR3 DNA follows: TGTGCCACCAGTGATTTCCTCCCACAGGTTCTGTTCAATTGTCGGAGAAAACTGTTTTTT. It yields the protein CATSDFLPQVLFNCRRKLFF.

The CDR3 DNA reads TGTGCCATCAGTGTGGGGACTAGCTCCCCAGATACGCAGTATTTT. Translation gives CAISVGTSSPDTQYF. The chain employs TRBV10-3 and TRBJ2-3, with 9 bases identical to TRBD2. Germline lookup yields CDR1 ENHRY and CDR2 SYGVKD. J gave up 4 bases and V 4 bases, and 6 bases lay outside the gene matches. The CDR3 spans 15 residues.

As DNA, the CDR3 is TGCAGCGTTGAAGGCCGGGACATAGACTATGGCTACACCTTC. Encoded protein: CSVEGRDIDYGYTF. This chain links TRBV29-1 with TRBJ1-2; D possibly corresponds to TRBD1 (6 bases). With 1 base removed from V and 3 bases from J, the gap between germline ends came to 12 bases. CDR1 and CDR2 (germline): SQVTM, ANQGSEA. The CDR3 spans 14 residues.

This clone appeared a few times. The V and J genes are TRBV18 and TRBJ1-1, with TRBD1 identical over 7 bases. The CDR3 has 14 residues. The J segment lost 10 bases and the V segment lost 2 bases, leaving 10 bases of the junction unmatched. Germline-derived CDR1 and CDR2 are KGHSH and LQKENI. The CDR3: CASSPAGQTFLAFF. The CDR3 region has the DNA TGTGCCAGCTCACCAGCGGGACAGACGTTTTTAGCTTTCTTT.

This chain uses TRBV7-9 with TRBJ2-5, with D tentatively TRBD2 (6 bases). The germline V gene encodes CDR1 SEHNR and CDR2 FQNEAQ (reference sequence). Trimming pared 3 bases from V and 0 bases from J, leaving 8 bases between. This CDR3 has 14 residues. CDR3 DNA sequence: TGTGCCAGCAGCTTTTGGGGGGACCAAGAGACCCAGTACTTC. Its protein product is CASSFWGDQETQYF.

The sample holds a few counts of this clone. The chain recombines TRBV5-6 with TRBJ2-1; maybe TRBD1 (7 bases). This CDR3 spans 13 amino acids. Trimming removed 1 base from V and 11 bases from J, with 13 bases in between. The germline V gene encodes CDR1 SGHDT and CDR2 YYEEEE. CDR3 sequence reads: CASSLKEGAKQFF. The CDR3 DNA follows: TGTGCCAGCAGCTTGAAGGAGGGGGCGAAGCAGTTCTTC.

This rearrangement joins TRBV27 to TRBJ1-6, with TRBD1 matching over 9 bases. V lost 3 bases to trimming and J lost 7 bases; unmatched junction nucleotides: 7. The CDR3 extends over 16 amino acids. Germline-derived CDR1 and CDR2 are MNHEY and SMNVEV (reference sequence). The CDR3 DNA is TGTGCCAGCAGTTTTCGGACAGGGGCCATGAATTCACCCCTCCACTTT. Translated, it gives CASSFRTGAMNSPLHF.

This clone was seen once. This chain joins TRBV7-6 and TRBJ1-1; TRBD1 aligns across 7 bases. V was pared by 6 bases and J by 3 bases, with 19 bases of the junction left unmatched. CDR3 length: 18 amino acids. Germline V gene lookup returns CDR1 SGHVS and CDR2 FNYEAQ. The CDR3 DNA reads TGTGCCAGCAGACCTACAGGGGAGAGGGAATGGGGGCACACTGAAGCTTTCTTT. Residues: CASRPTGEREWGHTEAFF.

The J gene is TRBJ1-4, the V gene TRBV28; D possibly corresponds to TRBD1 (6 bases). In germline, CDR1 is MDHEN, CDR2 SYDVKM. Trimming left V 5 bases short and J 7 bases short, with 14 bases between. There are 14 residues in the CDR3. CDR3 in amino acids: CASSPPTGIEKLFF. The CDR3 region has the DNA TGTGCCAGCAGTCCTCCAACAGGGATTGAAAAACTGTTTTTT.

The rearrangement links TRBV10-3 to TRBJ2-1, with 9 bases that match TRBD1. The ends lost 5 bases at V and 6 bases at J; junction bases unmatched: 11. The CDR3 runs 16 residues. Per the germline V gene, CDR1 is ENHRY and CDR2 is SYGVKD. CDR3 bases: TGTGCCATCAGTCCCGGGACAGGGTTTAAGGGCAATGAGCAGTTCTTC. Translating gives CAISPGTGFKGNEQFF.

This clone was picked up a small number of times. The chain combines TRBV3-1 (or the pseudogene TRBV3-2) with TRBJ2-7; 8 bases match TRBD1. The CDR3 spans 16 residues. The junction had 9 bases not matched to a gene; V was cut back by 0 bases and J by 5 bases. Germline CDR1 reads LGHDT; CDR2 reads YNNKEL (reference sequence). CDR3 residues: CASSQDLRTGRNEQYF. For the CDR3, the DNA is TGTGCCAGCAGCCAAGACCTACGGACAGGGAGGAACGAGCAGTACTTC.

This clone was seen only a few times. V is TRBV30 and J is TRBJ1-4, with D possibly being TRBD1 (5 bases). Trimming took 6 bases from V and 3 from J, leaving 11 bases between them. The CDR3 is made up of 13 amino acids. Germline CDR1 GTSNPN, CDR2 SVGIG (reference sequence). The CDR3 protein is CACRGVANEKLFF. For the CDR3, the DNA is TGTGCCTGCCGGGGGGTGGCTAATGAAAAACTGTTTTTT.

V and J are TRBV4-1 and TRBJ1-4, with 7 bases fitting TRBD1. V shed 5 bases and J 2 bases; nucleotides not matched to a gene: 8. Germline CDR1 reads MGHRA; CDR2 reads YSYEKL. The CDR3 is 16 residues long. CDR3 bases: TGCGCCAGCAGCAACAGCAGGGGGTATACTAATGAAAAACTGTTTTTT. Residues: CASSNSRGYTNEKLFF.

V gene TRBV20-1 combines with J gene TRBJ1-2; 7 nucleotides line up with TRBD1. The V gene end was trimmed by 3 bases and the J gene end by 2 bases; junction bases not matched to a gene: 6. Germline lookup yields CDR1 DFQATT and CDR2 SNEGSKA (reference sequence). This CDR3 comprises 14 residues. The DNA for the CDR3 is TGCAGTGCTAGTCAGGGGGGCGTAAACTATGGCTACACCTTC. Its translation is CSASQGGVNYGYTF.